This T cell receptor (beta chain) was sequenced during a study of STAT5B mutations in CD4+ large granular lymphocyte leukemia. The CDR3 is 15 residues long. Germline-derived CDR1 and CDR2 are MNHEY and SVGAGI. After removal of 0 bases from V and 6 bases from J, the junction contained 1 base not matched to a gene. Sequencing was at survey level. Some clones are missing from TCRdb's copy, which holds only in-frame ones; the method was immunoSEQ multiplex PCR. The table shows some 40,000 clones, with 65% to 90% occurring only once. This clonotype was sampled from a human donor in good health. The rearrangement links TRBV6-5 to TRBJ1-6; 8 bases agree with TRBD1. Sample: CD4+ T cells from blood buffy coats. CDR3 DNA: TGTGCCAGCAGTTACTCGACAGGGGTTAATTCACCCCTCCACTTT. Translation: CASSYSTGVNSPLHF.